Below, one T cell receptor beta chain is given with its context. There are 16 residues in the CDR3. From germline, CDR1 is MDHEN and CDR2 SYDVKM. V dropped 2 bases and J dropped 5; count of bases not matched to a gene: 7. These data originate in a study of blood T cell repertoires in COVID-19. Data came from immunoSEQ multiplex PCR; TCRdb stores just in-frame clones and leaves some out. The data contain around 180,000 clones, 83% of them seen just once; the ten biggest clones take up 1.5% to 1.9%. The source material was peripheral blood. The clonotype was recovered from a human donor in a cohort sampled during active COVID-19. The chain is built from TRBV28 and TRBJ1-4; TRBD1 matches at 8 bases. The CDR3 sequence: CASSLPDRGANEKLFF. CDR3 DNA: TGTGCCAGCAGTTTACCCGACAGGGGAGCCAATGAAAAACTGTTTTTT.